This T cell receptor beta chain was sequenced for a study of Tregs in tolerant kidney transplant recipients. Study conclusions and caveats: The small number of patients limits these findings pending further validation.

Mixed chimerism was transient after nonmyeloablative marrow transplants from related graft donors. Unstimulated regulatory T cells (CD4+CD25+CD127-), CD4+CD25- non-regulatory cells, CD4 and CD8 cells were FACS-sorted from thawed PBMCs. Clones were read by immunoSEQ multiplex PCR, and TCRdb kept only the in-frame ones, dropping some. Its table lists 15,000 or so clones. Comment on this clone: The antigen remains undetermined. The read terminates 3 residues ahead of where the CDR3 ends, so the germline J gene completes it.

Germline CDR1 SNHLY, CDR2 FYNNEI. The CDR3 length is 15 residues. V was clipped by 6 bases and J by 3 bases, with 15 bases between them. The sample was CD8+ T cells from blood (PBMCs), taken 6 months after the transplant. This receptor was obtained from a human patient who received a combined kidney and bone marrow transplant. The graft donor may have contributed some T cells. This chain joins TRBV2 and TRBJ1-3, with D possibly matching TRBD1 (5 bases). The CDR3 bases that were read are TGTGCCAGCAGCGACACCACAGGTCGTGGAAACACC. Translation: CASSDTTGRGNT. The full CDR3 reads CASSDTTGRGNTIYF.